In this sample, the clone carrying this TCR beta chain turned up once. This entry belongs to a study of blood T cell repertoires in COVID-19. In the study overall: The origin of the acute and convalescent COVID-19 samples was the United States, Italy and Spain. T cells, B-cell-depleted T cells, or PBMCs supplied cDNA or gDNA.

Germline CDR1 reads SGHTA; CDR2 reads FQGNSA. The CDR3 spans 12 residues. Trimming took 1 base from V and 11 from J, leaving 11 bases between them. As originally analysed: Amplification of reference gene primers provided the estimated nucleated cell counts. Measured with immunoSEQ multiplex PCR; TCRdb has only the in-frame clones, and not every one. V and J calls plus clone size are reproduced from that table; the DNA served to infer D and trimming. The sample consists of 150,000 to 200,000 clones, roughly 83% of them appearing once. The V and J genes are TRBV7-2 and TRBJ1-1; D not resolved. The clonotype was recovered from an elderly woman with active or convalescent COVID-19. The source material was peripheral blood. The DNA of the CDR3 is TGTGCCAGCAGCTTAGGGCAGTTGGTCGCTTTCTTT. Amino acid sequence: CASSLGQLVAFF.